This TCR beta chain was sequenced for a study of siplizumab effects on memory and regulatory T cells. General observations from the study: The alloresponse seemed to draw substantially on naive T cells, which appeared more diverse than memory cells. Mappable alloreactive CD4+ clones averaged approximately 70% Treg-derived with siplizumab versus 26.9% in controls. Most proliferating CD4+ or CD8+ clones, roughly 75-95%, had no naive or memory assignment.

Trimming shortened V by 3 bases and J by 4 bases, and 7 bases separated the two germline ends. The length of the CDR3 is 13 residues. Germline V gene lookup returns CDR1 SGHTA and CDR2 FQGTGA. As to this clone: The antigen is undetermined. The sample holds other DNA sequences that translate to the same CDR3.

The method was immunoSEQ multiplex PCR; TCRdb's version includes in-frame clones alone and lacks a portion of them. The data hold about 100,000 clones, with about 94% observed a single time. The J gene is TRBJ2-1, the V gene TRBV7-3; D is uncertain. The TCR sequence derives from a human donor in good health. Material: non-Treg CD4+ T cells sorted from blood. DNA of the CDR3: TGTGCCAGCAGCTTGATGACATACAATGAGCAGTTCTTC. This codes for CASSLMTYNEQFF.